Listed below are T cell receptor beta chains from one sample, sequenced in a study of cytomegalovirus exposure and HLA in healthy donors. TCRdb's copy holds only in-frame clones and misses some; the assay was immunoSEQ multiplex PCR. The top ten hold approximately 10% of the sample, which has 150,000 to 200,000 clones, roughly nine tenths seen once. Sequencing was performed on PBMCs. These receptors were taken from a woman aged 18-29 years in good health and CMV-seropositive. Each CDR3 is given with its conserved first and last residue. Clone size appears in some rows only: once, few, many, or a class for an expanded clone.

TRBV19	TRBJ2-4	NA	CASSNEGVMDIQYF
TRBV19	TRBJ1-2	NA	CASRLHSGQGGYGYTF
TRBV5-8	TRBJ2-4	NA	CASSLVSGSLAKNIQYF
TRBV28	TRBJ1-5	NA	CASSSQGQPQHF
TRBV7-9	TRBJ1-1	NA	CASSYGRGHNTEAFF
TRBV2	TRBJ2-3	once	CASSEAETSGSSQYF
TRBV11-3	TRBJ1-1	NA	CASSLDGSRGFTNTEAFF
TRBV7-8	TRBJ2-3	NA	CASSETGGGTQYF
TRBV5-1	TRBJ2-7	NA	CASSSLDEQYF
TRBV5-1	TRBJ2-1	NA	CASSQILLAGINNEQFF
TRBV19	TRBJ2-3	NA	CASRETSGSTDTQYF
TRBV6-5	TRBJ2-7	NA	CASSYSIGGSYEQYF
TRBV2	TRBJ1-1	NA	CASSVSVNTEAFF
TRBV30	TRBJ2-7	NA	CAWKIPGQHYEQYF
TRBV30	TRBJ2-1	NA	CAWSVRSEQFF
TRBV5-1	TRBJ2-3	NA	CASSLGRGQRTDTQYF
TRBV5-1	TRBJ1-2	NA	CASSLETAEYGYTF
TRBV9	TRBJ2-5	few	CASSVTGAGAQETQYF
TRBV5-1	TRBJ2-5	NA	CASSQGRGETQYF
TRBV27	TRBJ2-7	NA	CASKRSSGTYEQYF
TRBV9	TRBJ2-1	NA	CASSTRTSGRVSYNEQFF
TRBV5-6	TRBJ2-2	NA	CASSSRWTSGSFSGELFF
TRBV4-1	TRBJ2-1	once	CASSPGTAWTYNEQFF
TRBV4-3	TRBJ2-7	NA	CASSQLLAGPREQYF
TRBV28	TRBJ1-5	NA	CASSLSLGGNQPQHF
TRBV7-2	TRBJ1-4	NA	CASSRQGPGQLFF
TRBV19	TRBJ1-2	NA	CASRTFPGTADYGYTF
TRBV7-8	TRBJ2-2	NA	CASSSGLAGTNTGELFF
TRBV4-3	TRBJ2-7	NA	CASSQGTTGYEQYF
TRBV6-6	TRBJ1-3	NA	CASTLGVFSGNTIYF
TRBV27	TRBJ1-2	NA	CASSTTGSGYTF
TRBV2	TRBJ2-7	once	CASTGQAAYEQYF
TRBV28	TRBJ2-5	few	CASSFGGGRQKTQYF